This T cell receptor (beta chain) was obtained from a study of cytomegalovirus exposure and HLA in healthy donors. The V gene lost 4 bases and the J gene lost 5 bases, with 17 bases spanning the gap. From germline, CDR1 is SGHDN and CDR2 FVKESK. The CDR3 is 15 residues long. A remark on this clone: Its specificity is unknown.

The data were produced by immunoSEQ multiplex PCR, yet TCRdb's version contains in-frame clones alone and is incomplete. The sample includes approximately 140,000 clones, around 87% of them seen just once. Study findings and constraints: The study recorded 150 to 200 TCR beta chains that were cytomegalovirus-associated. Accounts indicate the classifier identified cytomegalovirus status with strong specificity and sensitivity.

The genes are TRBV14 and TRBJ2-5; D is possibly TRBD1 (6 bases). The sequence came from a man in his late teens or twenties in good health and CMV-seropositive. Sequenced input: PBMCs. CDR3 sequence (DNA): TGTGCCAGCAGCCCCGGTTGGGGGCTGGGCGAGACCCAGTACTTC. Its translation is CASSPGWGLGETQYF.